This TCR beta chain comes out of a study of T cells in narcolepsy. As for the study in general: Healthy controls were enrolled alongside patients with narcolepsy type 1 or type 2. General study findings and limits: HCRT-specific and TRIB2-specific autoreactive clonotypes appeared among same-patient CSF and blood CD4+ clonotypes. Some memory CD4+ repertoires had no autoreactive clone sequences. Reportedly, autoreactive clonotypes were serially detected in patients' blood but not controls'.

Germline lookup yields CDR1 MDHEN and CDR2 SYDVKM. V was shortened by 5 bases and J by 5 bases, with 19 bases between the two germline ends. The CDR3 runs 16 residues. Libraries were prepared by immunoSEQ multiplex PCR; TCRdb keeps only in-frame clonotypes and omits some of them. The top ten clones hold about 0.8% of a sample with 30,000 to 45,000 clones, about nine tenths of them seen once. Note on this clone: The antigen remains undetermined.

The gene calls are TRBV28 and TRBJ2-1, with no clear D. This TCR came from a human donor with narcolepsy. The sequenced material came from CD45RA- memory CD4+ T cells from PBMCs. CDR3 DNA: TGTGCCAGCAGTACCCAATCTAGTTACCCCCACAATGAGCAGTTCTTC. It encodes CASSTQSSYPHNEQFF.